Presented here are 2 T cell receptor beta chains from one specimen sequenced in a study of response to subunit inactivated influenza vaccine. One entry per CDR3 protein results from TCRdb running MiXCR on the RT-PCR reads. The sample has approximately 500,000 distinct CDR3 sequences, under 30% seen once. In addition, the sample was reused for a study of T cells expressing NK-cell markers. Per that paper: Scientists made TCR beta cDNA using 5'RACE template switching with UMIs.

The input for sequencing was CD4+ T cells sorted from PBMCs, taken approximately 12 days after vaccination. The origin of the receptors is a man aged 50 to 60 who received an inactivated influenza vaccine.

This clonotype was detected only a few times. J is TRBJ2-5 and V is TRBV6-5; tentative D call: TRBD2 (6 bases). The CDR3 has 15 amino acids. Trimming stripped 5 bases from V and 2 bases from J, with 15 bases between. CDR1 and CDR2 from the germline V gene are MNHEY and SVGAGI. DNA of the CDR3: TGTGCCAGCAGTCACAGGTTCGGGAGTCAAGAGACCCAGTACTTC. Its protein product is CASSHRFGSQETQYF.

The chain combines TRBV6-5 with TRBJ2-5, with a weak D call TRBD2 (6 bases). Germline assignment: CDR1 MNHEY and CDR2 SVGAGI. The CDR3 is 11 residues long. Trimming took off 5 bases at V and 13 bases at J, with 14 bases between the two ends. The DNA of the CDR3 is TGTGCCAGCAGTCGAGGAGGGGCCCGGTACTTC. It encodes CASSRGGARYF.